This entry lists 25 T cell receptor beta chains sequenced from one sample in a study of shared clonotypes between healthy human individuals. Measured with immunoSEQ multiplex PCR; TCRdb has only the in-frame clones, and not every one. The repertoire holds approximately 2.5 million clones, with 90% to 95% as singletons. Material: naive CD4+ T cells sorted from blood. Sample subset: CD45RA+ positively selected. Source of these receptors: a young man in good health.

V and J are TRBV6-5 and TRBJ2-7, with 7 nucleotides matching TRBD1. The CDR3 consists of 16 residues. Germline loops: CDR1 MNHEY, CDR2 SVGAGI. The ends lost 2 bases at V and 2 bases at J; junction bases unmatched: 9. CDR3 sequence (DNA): TGTGCCAGCAGTTACCTAGGGACAGAGACTCCCTACGAGCAGTACTTC. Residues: CASSYLGTETPYEQYF.

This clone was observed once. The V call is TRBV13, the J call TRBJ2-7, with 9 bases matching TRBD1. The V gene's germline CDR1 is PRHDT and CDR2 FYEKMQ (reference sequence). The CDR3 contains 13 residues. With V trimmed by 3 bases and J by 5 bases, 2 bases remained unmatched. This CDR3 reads CASSFDRGNEQYF. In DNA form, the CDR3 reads TGTGCCAGCAGCTTCGACAGGGGGAACGAGCAGTACTTC. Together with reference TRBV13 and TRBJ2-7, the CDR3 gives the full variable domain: AAGVIQSPRHLIKEKRETATLKCYPIPRHDTVYWYQQGPGQDPQFLISFYEKMQSDKGSIPDRFSAQQFSDYHSELNMSSLELGDSALYFCASSFDRGNEQYFGPGTRLTVT.

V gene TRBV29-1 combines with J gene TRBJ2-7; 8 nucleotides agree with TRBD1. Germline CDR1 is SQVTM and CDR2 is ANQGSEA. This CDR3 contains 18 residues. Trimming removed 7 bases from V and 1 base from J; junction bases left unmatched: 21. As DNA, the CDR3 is TGCAGCGGGTGGAAGGGCCAGGGGGCATCTCCCCTTTCCTACGAGCAGTACTTC. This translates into CSGWKGQGASPLSYEQYF.

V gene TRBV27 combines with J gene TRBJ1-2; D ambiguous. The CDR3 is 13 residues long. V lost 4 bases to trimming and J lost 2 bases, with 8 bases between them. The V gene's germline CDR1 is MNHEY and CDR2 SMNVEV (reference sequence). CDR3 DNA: TGTGCCAGCAGTTCACAGCTGAACTATGGCTACACCTTC. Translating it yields CASSSQLNYGYTF.

This chain's CDR3 is CASRGRGLAGELFF. CDR3 DNA: TGTGCCAGCAGGGGCAGGGGGTTAGCCGGGGAGCTGTTTTTT. The chain combines TRBV27 with TRBJ2-2; 7 bases map to TRBD1. The CDR3 runs to 14 residues. Germline CDR1 reads MNHEY; CDR2 reads SMNVEV (reference sequence). V was clipped by 6 bases and J by 6 bases; unmatched bases: 7.

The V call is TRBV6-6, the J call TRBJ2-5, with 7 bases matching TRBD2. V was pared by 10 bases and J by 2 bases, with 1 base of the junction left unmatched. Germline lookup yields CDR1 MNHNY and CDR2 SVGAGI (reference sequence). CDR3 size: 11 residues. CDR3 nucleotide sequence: TGTGCCACCGGGGGGCAAGAGACCCAGTACTTC. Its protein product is CATGGQETQYF.

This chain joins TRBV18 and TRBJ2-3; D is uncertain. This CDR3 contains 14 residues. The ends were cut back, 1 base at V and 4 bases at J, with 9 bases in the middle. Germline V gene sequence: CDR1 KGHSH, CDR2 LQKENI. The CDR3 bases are TGTGCCAGCTCACCACAACGCAGCGCAGATACGCAGTATTTT. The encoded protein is CASSPQRSADTQYF.

The CDR3 protein is CASSPGWGNTEAFF. The CDR3 region has the DNA TGTGCCAGCAGCCCAGGGTGGGGGAACACTGAAGCTTTCTTT. This chain joins TRBV28 and TRBJ1-1; D is perhaps TRBD1 (5 bases). The CDR3 length is 14 residues. The V end lost 6 bases, the J end lost 1 base, and 12 bases lay between the germline ends. Germline lookup yields CDR1 MDHEN and CDR2 SYDVKM.

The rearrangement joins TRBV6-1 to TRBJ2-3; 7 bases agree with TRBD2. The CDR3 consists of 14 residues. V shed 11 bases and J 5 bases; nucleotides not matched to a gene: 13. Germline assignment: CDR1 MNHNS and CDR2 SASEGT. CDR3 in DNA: TGTGCCGCTGACCCCAGCGGGGTGGGAGATACGCAGTATTTT. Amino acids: CAADPSGVGDTQYF.

CDR3 protein: CASSEGSVTGNTIYF. For the CDR3, the DNA is TGCGCCAGCAGTGAAGGCTCCGTGACTGGAAACACCATATATTTT. V gene TRBV10-1 combines with J gene TRBJ1-3; D not resolved. This CDR3 has 15 amino acids. CDR1 WNHNN and CDR2 SYGVQD come from the germline V gene (reference sequence). Trimming removed 3 bases at V and 2 bases at J, with 11 bases between.

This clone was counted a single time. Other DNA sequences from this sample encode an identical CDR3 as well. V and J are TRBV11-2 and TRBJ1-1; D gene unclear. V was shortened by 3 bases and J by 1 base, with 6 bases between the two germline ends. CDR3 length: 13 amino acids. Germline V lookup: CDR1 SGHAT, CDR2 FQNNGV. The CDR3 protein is CASSFRQNTEAFF. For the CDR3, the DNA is TGTGCCAGCAGCTTTAGGCAGAACACTGAAGCTTTCTTT.

CDR3 amino acids: CASSEIKPQHF. The DNA of the CDR3 is TGTGCCAGCAGTGAAATAAAGCCCCAGCATTTT. This chain links TRBV6-1 with TRBJ1-5; no clear D gene. The CDR3 spans 11 residues. V was pared by 2 bases and J by 8 bases, with 4 bases between. Germline loops: CDR1 MNHNS, CDR2 SASEGT.

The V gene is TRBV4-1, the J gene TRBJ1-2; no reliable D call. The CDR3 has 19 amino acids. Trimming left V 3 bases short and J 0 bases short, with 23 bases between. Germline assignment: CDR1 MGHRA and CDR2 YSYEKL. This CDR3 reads CASSQNLTPSGKANYGYTF. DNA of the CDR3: TGCGCCAGCAGCCAGAACTTAACCCCGTCGGGAAAAGCTAACTATGGCTACACCTTC.

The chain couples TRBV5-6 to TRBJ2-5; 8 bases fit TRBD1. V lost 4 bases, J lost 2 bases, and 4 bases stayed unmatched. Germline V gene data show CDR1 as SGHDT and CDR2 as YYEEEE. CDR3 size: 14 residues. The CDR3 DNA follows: TGTGCCAGCAGCAGCAGGGGGCTACAAGAGACCCAGTACTTC. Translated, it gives CASSSRGLQETQYF.

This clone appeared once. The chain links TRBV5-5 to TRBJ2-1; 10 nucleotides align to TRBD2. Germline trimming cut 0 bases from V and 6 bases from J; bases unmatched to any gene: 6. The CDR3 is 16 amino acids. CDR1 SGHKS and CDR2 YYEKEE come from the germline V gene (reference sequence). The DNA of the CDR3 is TGTGCCAGCAGCTTGGCCGGGGTAGCGGGGGGCAATGAGCAGTTCTTC. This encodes CASSLAGVAGGNEQFF.

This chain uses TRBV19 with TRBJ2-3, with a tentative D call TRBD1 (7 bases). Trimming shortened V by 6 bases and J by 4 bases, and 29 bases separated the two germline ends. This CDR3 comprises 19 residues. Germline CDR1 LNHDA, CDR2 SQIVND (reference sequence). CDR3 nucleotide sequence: TGTGCCAGTAGCCGAGTCCTACTTTCCTGGAGGGGGCCAGCAGATACGCAGTATTTT. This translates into CASSRVLLSWRGPADTQYF.

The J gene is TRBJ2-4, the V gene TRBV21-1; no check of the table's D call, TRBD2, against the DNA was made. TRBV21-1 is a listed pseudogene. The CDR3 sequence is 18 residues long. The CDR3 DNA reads TGTGCCAGCAGCCACGAAGAAACTAGCGAGAAAACCAAAAACATTCAGTACTTC. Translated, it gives CASSHEETSEKTKNIQYF.

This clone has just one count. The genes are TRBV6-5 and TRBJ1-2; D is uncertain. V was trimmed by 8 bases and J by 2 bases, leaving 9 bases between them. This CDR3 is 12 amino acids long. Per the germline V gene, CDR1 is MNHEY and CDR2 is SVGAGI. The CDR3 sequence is CASRQANYGYTF. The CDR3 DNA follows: TGTGCCAGCCGGCAGGCGAACTATGGCTACACCTTC.

This CDR3 is CASSKETGGSAGELFF. The CDR3 nucleotides read TGTGCCAGCAGTAAGGAGACGGGGGGATCGGCCGGGGAGCTGTTTTTT. The chain employs TRBV2 and TRBJ2-2; TRBD2 agrees at 7 bases. Trimming took 5 bases from V and 6 from J; bases not matched to a gene: 12. The CDR3 runs to 16 residues. Germline CDR1 SNHLY, CDR2 FYNNEI. Combining the CDR3 with reference TRBV2 and TRBJ2-2 gives the whole variable domain EPEVTQTPSHQVTQMGQEVILRCVPISNHLYFYWYRQILGQKVEFLVSFYNNEISEKSEIFDDQFSVERPDGSNFTLKIRSTKLEDSAMYFCASSKETGGSAGELFFGEGSRLTVL.

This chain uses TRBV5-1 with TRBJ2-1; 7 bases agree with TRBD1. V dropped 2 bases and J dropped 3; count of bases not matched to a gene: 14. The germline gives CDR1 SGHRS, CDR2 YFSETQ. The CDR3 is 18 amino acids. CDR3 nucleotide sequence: TGCGCCAGCAGCTTCCCCCGACCTCGGGACAGCAACTACAATGAGCAGTTCTTC. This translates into CASSFPRPRDSNYNEQFF.

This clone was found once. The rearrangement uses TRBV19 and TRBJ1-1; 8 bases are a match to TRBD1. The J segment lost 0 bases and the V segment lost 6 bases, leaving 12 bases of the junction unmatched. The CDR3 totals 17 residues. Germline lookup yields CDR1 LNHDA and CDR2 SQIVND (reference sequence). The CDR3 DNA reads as TGTGCCAGTAGCTGGACAGGGAGTGGGGCCCTGAACACTGAAGCTTTCTTT. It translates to CASSWTGSGALNTEAFF.

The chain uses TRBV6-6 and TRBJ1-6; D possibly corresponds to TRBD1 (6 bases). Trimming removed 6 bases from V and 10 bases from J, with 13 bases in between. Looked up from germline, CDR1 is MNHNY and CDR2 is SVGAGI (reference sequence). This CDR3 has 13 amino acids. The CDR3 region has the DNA TGTGCCAGCAGGATACAGGGAGAATCACCCCTCCACTTT. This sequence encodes CASRIQGESPLHF.

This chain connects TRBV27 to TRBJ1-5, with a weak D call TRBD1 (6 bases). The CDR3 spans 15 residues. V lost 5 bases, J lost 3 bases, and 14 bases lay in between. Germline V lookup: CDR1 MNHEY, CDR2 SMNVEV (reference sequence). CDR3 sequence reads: CASSPTQGSNQPQHF. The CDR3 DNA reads TGTGCCAGCAGTCCGACACAGGGCTCCAATCAGCCCCAGCATTTT.

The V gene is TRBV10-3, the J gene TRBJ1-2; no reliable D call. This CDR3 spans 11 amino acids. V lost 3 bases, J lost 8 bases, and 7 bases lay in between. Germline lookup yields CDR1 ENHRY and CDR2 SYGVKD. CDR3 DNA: TGTGCCATCAGTGATGGCGGGGGCTACACCTTC. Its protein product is CAISDGGGYTF.

In nucleotides, the CDR3 is TGTGCCAGCAGTTATCAGGGACTGGGGGGTAACATTCAGTACTTC. Translation gives CASSYQGLGGNIQYF. The J gene is TRBJ2-4, the V gene TRBV6-5; D might be TRBD2 (6 bases). The V gene's germline CDR1 is MNHEY and CDR2 SVGAGI. Trimming removed 3 bases at V and 7 bases at J, with 16 bases between. CDR3 size: 15 residues.